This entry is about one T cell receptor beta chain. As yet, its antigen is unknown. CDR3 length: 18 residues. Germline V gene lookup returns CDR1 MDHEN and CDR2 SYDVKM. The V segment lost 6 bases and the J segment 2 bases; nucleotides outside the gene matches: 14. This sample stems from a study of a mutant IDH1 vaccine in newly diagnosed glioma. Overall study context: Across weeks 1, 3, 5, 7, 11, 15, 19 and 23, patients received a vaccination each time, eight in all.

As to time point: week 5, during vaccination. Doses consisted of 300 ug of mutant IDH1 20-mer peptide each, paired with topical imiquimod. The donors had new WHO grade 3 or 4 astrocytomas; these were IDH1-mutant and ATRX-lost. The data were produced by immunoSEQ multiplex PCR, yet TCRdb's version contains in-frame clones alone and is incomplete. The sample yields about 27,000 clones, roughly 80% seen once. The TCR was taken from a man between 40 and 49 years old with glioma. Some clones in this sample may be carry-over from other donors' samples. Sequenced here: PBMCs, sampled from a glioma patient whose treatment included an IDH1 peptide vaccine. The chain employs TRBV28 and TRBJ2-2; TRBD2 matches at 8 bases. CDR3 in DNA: TGTGCCAGCAGGACCCGTAGGGTAGCGGGGCCCAACACCGGGGAGCTGTTTTTT. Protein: CASRTRRVAGPNTGELFF.